This TCR beta chain was recorded in a study of breast tumors, draining lymph nodes, adjacent tissues. This clonotype was recorded at least ten times. Samples came from axillary lymph nodes draining the breast cancer. The CDR3 extends over 13 amino acids. Germline lookup yields CDR1 KGHDR and CDR2 SFDVKD. The V end lost 8 bases, the J end lost 4 bases, and 11 bases lay between the germline ends. TCRdb ran MiXCR on the multiplex PCR reads and lists one entry per CDR3 protein. The table shows roughly 220,000 distinct CDR3 sequences, with 30% to 35% occurring only once. The receptor was isolated from a female donor with breast cancer. Some clones in this sample may be carry-over from other donors' samples. Sequencing input: axillary lymph node tissue. This chain uses TRBV24-1 with TRBJ2-1, with a tentative D call TRBD1 (5 bases). CDR3 protein: CATMGRGYNEQFF. CDR3 nucleotide sequence: TGTGCCACCATGGGTAGGGGTTACAATGAGCAGTTCTTC.